The entry that follows covers one T cell receptor (beta chain) sequence. Its antigen is undetermined. The data belong to a study of siplizumab effects on memory and regulatory T cells. Germline values: CDR1 MNHNS, CDR2 SASEGT. The CDR3 sequence is 17 residues long. The V and J ends lost 4 bases and 7 bases respectively, with 23 bases between them. The mixed lymphocyte reaction cells were grown together in coculture at 37°C for around 6 days. Using immunoSEQ multiplex PCR, the repertoire was profiled, and TCRdb retains in-frame clones only, with some absent. The repertoire holds around 15,000 clones, with around 40% as singletons. Findings and limits, study-wide: Researchers did not confirm the suppressive function of proliferating Tregs from siplizumab cultures. Phenotypic classification as naive or memory proved unattainable for roughly 80-96% of proliferating CD4+ or CD8+ clones. Researchers could map only a minor fraction of alloreactive clones to unstimulated subsets.

The sample taken for sequencing was CFSE-low (dividing) CD4+ T cells sorted from an allogeneic mixed lymphocyte reaction. This sequence originates from a human donor in good health; the cells came from an allogeneic mixed lymphocyte reaction. Some clones in this sample may be carry-over from other donors' samples. The chain joins TRBV6-1 to TRBJ2-1, with TRBD2 as a possible D gene (6 bases). The CDR3 is CASSVQVGLAKTNEQFF. DNA for the CDR3: TGTGCCAGCAGTGTCCAGGTGGGGCTAGCGAAAACTAATGAGCAGTTCTTC.